The clone carrying this T cell receptor (beta chain) was seen a handful of times. What it binds is not known. Sequencing was performed with immunoSEQ multiplex PCR; in TCRdb, only in-frame clones are kept and a portion is missing. The profile shows around 99,000 clones, about nine tenths of them singletons. The data were obtained in a study of cytomegalovirus exposure and HLA in healthy donors. General study findings and limits: The dataset shows that most TCR sequences were rare, while some public TCRs occurred in many donors. Cytomegalovirus-associated TCR beta chains were listed, numbering 164. In vitro testing confirmed a few CMV-associated chains as specific for CMV antigens.

Source material: PBMCs. The clonotype originates from a woman aged 18-35 years in good health and CMV-seronegative.

As DNA, the CDR3 is TGCGCCAGCAGCCAAGATAGGCATAGCGGGAGAGGGGGGCAAGAGACCCAGTACTTC. Its translation: CASSQDRHSGRGGQETQYF. The chain links TRBV4-3 to TRBJ2-5, with TRBD2 identical over 9 bases. Germline values: CDR1 LGHNA, CDR2 YSLEER. The J segment lost 2 bases and the V segment lost 0 bases, leaving 13 bases of the junction unmatched. CDR3 size: 19 residues.